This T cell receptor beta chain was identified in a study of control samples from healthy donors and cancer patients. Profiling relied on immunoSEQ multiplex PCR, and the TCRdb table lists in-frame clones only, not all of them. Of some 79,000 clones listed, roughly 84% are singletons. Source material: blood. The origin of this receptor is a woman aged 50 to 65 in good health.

The CDR3 sequence is CASFGPRVPYEQYF. The CDR3 nucleotides read TGTGCCAGCTTCGGACCCCGGGTCCCCTACGAGCAGTACTTC. The gene calls are TRBV28 and TRBJ2-7, with D uncertain. V was shortened by 8 bases and J by 2 bases, with 16 bases between the two germline ends. The CDR3 totals 14 residues. The germline CDR1 and CDR2 sequences are MDHEN and SYDVKM.